This TCR beta chain was sequenced for a study of CD8 T cells in Susac syndrome. V shed 5 bases and J shed 6 bases, with 8 bases lying between them. The CDR3 contains 11 residues. This clonotype was seen a handful of times. RNA totalling about 0.45 to 1 ug underwent reverse transcription with random hexamers. TCRdb re-analysed the immunoSEQ multiplex PCR reads in MiXCR, keeping a single row per CDR3 protein. This table holds fewer than 140,000 distinct CDR3 sequences, roughly 94% found once. Sequencing was done on a sample of CD8+ T cells from PBMCs. The receptor comes from a human donor with Susac syndrome. The chain joins TRBV12-3 or TRBV12-4 to TRBJ2-7; D perhaps matches TRBD1 (5 bases). This CDR3 reads CASSQGGEQYF. The CDR3 DNA reads TGTGCCAGCAGTCAGGGTGGCGAGCAGTACTTC.